This T cell receptor beta chain appears in the sequencing data of a study of CD8 T cells in Susac syndrome. Roughly 0.5 to 1 ug RNA was reverse transcribed with random hexamers. In TCRdb, the immunoSEQ multiplex PCR reads were re-called with MiXCR into one record per CDR3 protein. The table records 250,000 or so distinct CDR3 sequences, 80% to 95% of them present only once. V was pared by 4 bases and J by 5 bases, with 10 bases of the junction left unmatched. Germline values: CDR1 SGHTA, CDR2 FQGNSA. The CDR3 loop spans 17 amino acids. Sequences were obtained from CD4+ T cells from PBMCs. This clonotype was obtained from a human donor with multiple sclerosis. This chain joins TRBV7-2 and TRBJ2-5; 13 bases are shared with TRBD2. The DNA for the CDR3 is TGTGCCAGCAGCTCCCGGACTAGCGGGAGTAGGTCGGAGACCCAGTACTTC. Its protein product is CASSSRTSGSRSETQYF.